The clone carrying this T cell receptor (beta chain) came up once. TCRdb keeps only in-frame clones here, not all; method: immunoSEQ multiplex PCR. Among some 110,000 clones, about 90% were seen once, and the ten largest hold about 1.6%. The CDR3 covers 15 residues. Germline CDR1 MNHNY, CDR2 SVGAGI (reference sequence). The V gene end was trimmed by 4 bases and the J gene end by 9 bases; junction bases not matched to a gene: 5. This record belongs to a study of T cell changes during pregnancy in multiple sclerosis. The receptor's source is a female donor with multiple sclerosis, enrolled in a pregnancy study. The chain is built from TRBV6-6 and TRBJ2-1; 14 positions agree with TRBD2. The sequenced sample was peripheral blood, obtained before pregnancy. The CDR3 loop is CASSLATSGGGEQFF. CDR3 DNA: TGTGCCAGCAGTTTAGCGACTAGCGGGGGGGGTGAGCAGTTCTTC.